The 9 T cell receptor beta chains reported below all come from one sample, sequenced in a study of blood T cell repertoires in COVID-19 (dated by TCRdb to the early 2020s). The method was the immunoSEQ multiplex PCR assay. This immuneACCESS table, as held by TCRdb, lists in-frame sequences with V and J called but not all clones. Of the missing ones, under half trace to an unresolved V gene in checked studies; the others have no known cause. The sample yields around 270,000 clones; about four fifths were counted once. The ten largest clones capture about 1.5% of the sample. What was sequenced was peripheral blood. Every receptor here comes from a woman in her thirties or forties who had recovered from COVID-19.

The chain recombines TRBV19 with TRBJ2-5; TRBD2 aligns across 8 bases. V lost 9 bases, J lost 2 bases, and 5 bases stayed unmatched. Germline V gene sequence: CDR1 LNHDA, CDR2 SQIVND (reference sequence). The CDR3 has 13 amino acids. CDR3 protein: CASRAGAQETQYF. CDR3 nucleotides: TGTGCCAGCAGAGCGGGGGCACAAGAGACCCAGTACTTC.

The V gene is TRBV28, the J gene TRBJ1-5; the match to TRBD1 covers 11 bases. Trimming cost V 4 bases and J 7 bases; bases outside gene matches: 6. Germline V gene data show CDR1 as MDHEN and CDR2 as SYDVKM. This CDR3 has 15 amino acids. DNA for the CDR3: TGTGCCAGCAGTTACCGGGACAGGGGGGGGCAGCCCCAGCATTTT. It yields the protein CASSYRDRGGQPQHF. Full variable domain (missing parts from reference TRBV28 and TRBJ1-5): DVKVTQSSRYLVKRTGEKVFLECVQDMDHENMFWYRQDPGLGLRLIYFSYDVKMKEKGDIPEGYSVSREKKERFSLILESASTNQTSMYLCASSYRDRGGQPQHFGDGTRLSIL.

This clone was detected only a few times. The gene calls are TRBV5-6 and TRBJ1-2, with D possibly TRBD1 on 6 matching bases. The V and J ends lost 6 bases and 8 bases respectively, with 20 bases between them. This CDR3 has 14 amino acids. CDR1 is SGHDT and CDR2 is YYEEEE in the germline V gene. The CDR3 reads CASTNTGTMRGYTF. The CDR3 bases are TGTGCCAGCACCAATACCGGGACAATGAGGGGCTACACCTTC.

The table lists this clone with many counts. The chain links TRBV18 to TRBJ2-7; weak D call: TRBD1 (6 bases). The ends were cut back, 0 bases at V and 5 bases at J, with 20 bases in the middle. In germline, CDR1 is KGHSH, CDR2 LQKENI. This CDR3 spans 17 amino acids. The CDR3 sequence: CASSPPKGQGPRNEQYF. The CDR3 DNA is TGTGCCAGCTCACCACCGAAAGGCCAGGGGCCTAGAAACGAGCAGTACTTC.

V usage is TRBV14 and J usage is TRBJ1-1, with 10 bases lining up with TRBD1. The CDR3 has 14 amino acids. CDR1 SGHDN and CDR2 FVKESK come from the germline V gene. Trimming at V came to 1 base and at J to 6 bases, leaving 2 bases not matched to a gene. The CDR3 sequence: CASSQAGTGAEAFF. The CDR3 region has the DNA TGTGCCAGCAGCCAAGCCGGGACAGGGGCTGAAGCTTTCTTT.

The chain couples TRBV5-6 to TRBJ1-6; possible D gene TRBD1, 5 bases. Germline V gene data show CDR1 as SGHDT and CDR2 as YYEEEE. CDR3 length: 14 residues. V shed 2 bases and J shed 8 bases, with 11 bases lying between them. This CDR3 is CASSFEAGHSPLHF. CDR3 in DNA: TGTGCCAGCAGCTTCGAGGCAGGGCATTCACCCCTCCACTTT. Together with reference TRBV5-6 and TRBJ1-6, the CDR3 gives the full variable domain: DAGVTQSPTHLIKTRGQQVTLRCSPKSGHDTVSWYQQALGQGPQFIFQYYEEEERQRGNFPDRFSGHQFPNYSSELNVNALLLGDSALYLCASSFEAGHSPLHFGNGTRLTVT.

The CDR3 spells CASSLSAAGNEQFF. CDR3 sequence (DNA): TGTGCCAGCAGTTTATCGGCGGCAGGGAATGAGCAGTTCTTC. The rearrangement joins TRBV28 to TRBJ2-1, with a weak D call TRBD1 (5 bases). The V end was cut by 1 base, the J end by 7 bases, with 11 bases between. The CDR3 extends over 14 amino acids. From germline, CDR1 is MDHEN and CDR2 SYDVKM.

The gene calls are TRBV2 and TRBJ2-6; D might be TRBD1 (6 bases). V was shortened by 8 bases and J by 0 bases, with 14 bases between the two germline ends. The CDR3 extends over 16 amino acids. Germline loops: CDR1 SNHLY, CDR2 FYNNEI. The CDR3 here is CASPTGQSSGANVLTF. The CDR3 coding sequence is TGTGCCAGCCCGACAGGTCAATCCTCTGGGGCCAACGTCCTGACTTTC.

This chain uses TRBV19 with TRBJ1-4; TRBD1 matches 7 bases. This CDR3 comprises 16 residues. Per the germline V gene, CDR1 is LNHDA and CDR2 is SQIVND (reference sequence). The junction had 19 bases not matched to a gene; V was cut back by 10 bases and J by 8 bases. CDR3 in amino acids: CATGDRRYAGLEKLFF. DNA for the CDR3: TGTGCCACCGGGGACAGACGATACGCAGGGCTAGAAAAACTGTTTTTT. Combining the CDR3 with reference TRBV19 and TRBJ1-4 gives the whole variable domain DGGITQSPKYLFRKEGQNVTLSCEQNLNHDAMYWYRQDPGQGLRLIYYSQIVNDFQKGDIAEGYSVSREKKESFPLTVTSAQKNPTAFYLCATGDRRYAGLEKLFFGSGTQLSVL.